The rows below give T cell receptor beta chains drawn from one sample of a study of blood T cell repertoires in COVID-19. Sequencing used immunoSEQ multiplex PCR; TCRdb keeps in-frame clones, though not all of them. Among roughly 570,000 clones, roughly 89% were seen once, and the ten largest hold roughly 7.4%. The sequenced sample was peripheral blood. Receptors were obtained from a woman aged 50 to 60 with COVID-19, enrolled during active disease. CDR3s include the opening cysteine and the closing phenylalanine or tryptophan. The D gene is left open where the match is weak. Size tells how often a clone was seen (once, few, many) or the class of an expanded clone, and some rows leave it out.

clone_size: .; d_call: .; j_call: TRBJ2-3; v_call: TRBV11-2; cdr3_nt: TGTGCCAGCAGCTTAGGACAGATCACAGATACGCAGTATTTT; cdr3_aa: CASSLGQITDTQYF
clone_size: .; d_call: TRBD2; j_call: TRBJ2-1; v_call: TRBV19; cdr3_nt: TGTGCCAGTAGTATAGTGGGGACTAGCGGGGGCTCCTACAATGAGCAGTTCTTC; cdr3_aa: CASSIVGTSGGSYNEQFF
clone_size: .; d_call: .; j_call: TRBJ2-3; v_call: TRBV6-5; cdr3_nt: TGTGCCAGCAGTTACTGGCAGGGGAGCACAGATACGCAGTATTTT; cdr3_aa: CASSYWQGSTDTQYF
clone_size: .; d_call: TRBD1; j_call: TRBJ2-5; v_call: TRBV5-1; cdr3_nt: TGCGCCAGCAGTAGGACAGGGTTTGTAGAGACCCAGTACTTC; cdr3_aa: CASSRTGFVETQYF
clone_size: once; d_call: .; j_call: TRBJ2-3; v_call: TRBV5-1; cdr3_nt: TGCGCCAGCAGCTTGGATGGGGCTAGCACAGATACGCAGTATTTT; cdr3_aa: CASSLDGASTDTQYF
clone_size: .; d_call: .; j_call: TRBJ2-4; v_call: TRBV4-1; cdr3_nt: TGCGCCAGCAGCCACGACGGGTCCTTAGCCAAAAACATTCAGTACTTC; cdr3_aa: CASSHDGSLAKNIQYF
clone_size: .; d_call: .; j_call: TRBJ1-2; v_call: TRBV28; cdr3_nt: TGTGCCAGCAGTCGGGAAGGGGGTAACTATGGCTACACCTTC; cdr3_aa: CASSREGGNYGYTF
clone_size: .; d_call: .; j_call: TRBJ1-4; v_call: TRBV24-1; cdr3_nt: TGTGCCACCAGTGATTTGGAACAGGAAGGTGAAAAACTGTTTTTT; cdr3_aa: CATSDLEQEGEKLFF
clone_size: .; d_call: .; j_call: TRBJ2-2; v_call: TRBV6-6; cdr3_nt: TGTGCCAGCAGGGGAACGGGACTCGCCACCGGGGAGCTGTTTTTT; cdr3_aa: CASRGTGLATGELFF
clone_size: few; d_call: .; j_call: TRBJ1-1; v_call: TRBV27; cdr3_nt: TGTGCCAGCAGTTTATCACCGACAGTGGGAATGACTTTCTTT; cdr3_aa: CASSLSPTVGMTFF
clone_size: .; d_call: .; j_call: TRBJ1-2; v_call: TRBV5-1; cdr3_nt: TGCGCCAGCAGCTCCCAGGTCGGAGGGGGGACTACTAACTATGGCTACACCTTC; cdr3_aa: CASSSQVGGGTTNYGYTF
clone_size: .; d_call: .; j_call: TRBJ1-4; v_call: TRBV9; cdr3_nt: TGTGCCAGCAGCGTAGAAGGGGTGGGAGAAAAACTGTTTTTT; cdr3_aa: CASSVEGVGEKLFF
clone_size: .; d_call: TRBD1; j_call: TRBJ1-1; v_call: TRBV18; cdr3_nt: TGTGCCAGCTCCGCTCAAACGACAGGGGGTGGATCTGAAGCTTTCTTT; cdr3_aa: CASSAQTTGGGSEAFF
clone_size: .; d_call: .; j_call: TRBJ1-1; v_call: TRBV3-1/TRBV3-2; cdr3_nt: TGTGCCAGCAGCCAAGGGCAGGCGAGGAACACTGAAGCTTTCTTT; cdr3_aa: CASSQGQARNTEAFF
clone_size: .; d_call: .; j_call: TRBJ1-1; v_call: TRBV4-1; cdr3_nt: TGCGCCAGCAGCCAAGACCCCCAGGGTCTAATCACTGAAGCTTTCTTT; cdr3_aa: CASSQDPQGLITEAFF
clone_size: .; d_call: .; j_call: TRBJ2-7; v_call: TRBV6-1; cdr3_nt: TGTGCCAGCAGTGAACTTTATTTTAACTCCTACGAGCAGTACTTC; cdr3_aa: CASSELYFNSYEQYF
clone_size: .; d_call: TRBD1; j_call: TRBJ1-2; v_call: TRBV12-3/TRBV12-4; cdr3_nt: TGTGCCAGCAGTCGGGACAGAACTGGCTACACCTTC; cdr3_aa: CASSRDRTGYTF
clone_size: few; d_call: .; j_call: TRBJ1-1; v_call: TRBV28; cdr3_nt: TGTGCCAGCGGGGGGTGGACACCCCTCACTGAAGCTTTCTTT; cdr3_aa: CASGGWTPLTEAFF
clone_size: .; d_call: TRBD1; j_call: TRBJ2-2; v_call: TRBV5-1; cdr3_nt: TGCGCCAGCAGCATTAACCGGGACAGCTATACGAACACCGGGGAGCTGTTTTTT; cdr3_aa: CASSINRDSYTNTGELFF
clone_size: .; d_call: .; j_call: TRBJ2-7; v_call: TRBV5-1; cdr3_nt: TGCGCCAGCAGCTTGGATCCAGGATCCGACGAGCAGTACTTC; cdr3_aa: CASSLDPGSDEQYF
clone_size: .; d_call: TRBD1; j_call: TRBJ2-2; v_call: TRBV6-5; cdr3_nt: TGTGCCAGCAGCGGGGACAGATACACCGGGGAGCTGTTTTTT; cdr3_aa: CASSGDRYTGELFF
clone_size: .; d_call: .; j_call: TRBJ1-6; v_call: TRBV6-5; cdr3_nt: TGTGCCAGCTGGAGCGGGCGTAATTCACCCCTCCACTTT; cdr3_aa: CASWSGRNSPLHF
clone_size: .; d_call: TRBD1; j_call: TRBJ2-1; v_call: TRBV9; cdr3_nt: TGTGCCAGCAGCCCGACAGGGGACTCCTACAATGAGCAGTTCTTC; cdr3_aa: CASSPTGDSYNEQFF
clone_size: .; d_call: TRBD2; j_call: TRBJ2-1; v_call: TRBV7-9; cdr3_nt: TGTGCCAGCGGGGGGGTTTACAATGAGCAGTTCTTC; cdr3_aa: CASGGVYNEQFF
clone_size: .; d_call: TRBD2; j_call: TRBJ2-1; v_call: TRBV2; cdr3_nt: TGTGCCAGCATCGGGGGCCCGGGGGGGCAGTACAATGAGCAGTTCTTC; cdr3_aa: CASIGGPGGQYNEQFF
clone_size: .; d_call: TRBD2; j_call: TRBJ2-1; v_call: TRBV5-8; cdr3_nt: TGTGCCAGCAGCCAAGGACTAGAAGTTAGGAATGAGCAGTTCTTC; cdr3_aa: CASSQGLEVRNEQFF
clone_size: few; d_call: TRBD1; j_call: TRBJ1-1; v_call: TRBV3-1/TRBV3-2; cdr3_nt: TGTGCCAGCAGCCAATTTCAGGGGGCAACTGAAGCTTTCTTT; cdr3_aa: CASSQFQGATEAFF
clone_size: few; d_call: .; j_call: TRBJ1-1; v_call: TRBV6-5; cdr3_nt: TGTGCCAGCAGCCCCGTGGGCGGGGGCACTGAAGCTTTCTTT; cdr3_aa: CASSPVGGGTEAFF
clone_size: .; d_call: .; j_call: TRBJ2-5; v_call: TRBV28; cdr3_nt: TGTGCCAGCAGTATAACTCCGGGGGAGACCCAGTACTTC; cdr3_aa: CASSITPGETQYF
clone_size: .; d_call: .; j_call: TRBJ2-1; v_call: TRBV2; cdr3_nt: TGTGCCAGCAAGTTCGATAGCTCCTACAATGAGCAGTTCTTC; cdr3_aa: CASKFDSSYNEQFF
clone_size: .; d_call: .; j_call: TRBJ1-2; v_call: TRBV6-5; cdr3_nt: TGTGCCAGCAGCTTGGGGCTGTATAATGGCTACACCTTC; cdr3_aa: CASSLGLYNGYTF
clone_size: .; d_call: .; j_call: TRBJ1-2; v_call: TRBV30; cdr3_nt: TGTGCCTGGAGTGTCCGGGGGTACTATGGCTACACCTTC; cdr3_aa: CAWSVRGYYGYTF
clone_size: .; d_call: .; j_call: TRBJ2-7; v_call: TRBV9; cdr3_nt: TGTGCCAGCAGCGTGTCCCTCTCCGGGTACGAGCAGTACTTC; cdr3_aa: CASSVSLSGYEQYF
clone_size: .; d_call: .; j_call: TRBJ1-1; v_call: TRBV19; cdr3_nt: TGTGCCAGCGGACCGAGGGCCGGGGTCATGAACACTGAAGCTTTCTTT; cdr3_aa: CASGPRAGVMNTEAFF
clone_size: .; d_call: .; j_call: TRBJ2-3; v_call: TRBV15; cdr3_nt: TGTGCCACCAGCAGGGGAACGGGGACTAGCACAGATACGCAGTATTTT; cdr3_aa: CATSRGTGTSTDTQYF
clone_size: .; d_call: .; j_call: TRBJ2-7; v_call: TRBV5-1; cdr3_nt: TGCGCCAGCAGCCTAGACAGATTCTCCTACGAGCAGTACTTC; cdr3_aa: CASSLDRFSYEQYF
clone_size: .; d_call: .; j_call: TRBJ2-3; v_call: TRBV10-2; cdr3_nt: TGCGCCAGCAGTGAGATGAGACAGGACACAGATACGCAGTATTTT; cdr3_aa: CASSEMRQDTDTQYF
clone_size: .; d_call: TRBD1; j_call: TRBJ2-7; v_call: TRBV6-2/TRBV6-3; cdr3_nt: TGTGCCAGCAGCTTACAGGGGTACGAGCAGTACTTC; cdr3_aa: CASSLQGYEQYF
clone_size: .; d_call: .; j_call: TRBJ1-1; v_call: TRBV10-2; cdr3_nt: TGCGCCAGCAGTGAGTTTATTTTGGGGAGCACTGAAGCTTTCTTT; cdr3_aa: CASSEFILGSTEAFF
clone_size: .; d_call: .; j_call: TRBJ2-1; v_call: TRBV5-5; cdr3_nt: TGTGCCAGCAGCTTGCTGGCAGGGTTCTACAATGAGCAGTTCTTC; cdr3_aa: CASSLLAGFYNEQFF
clone_size: .; d_call: .; j_call: TRBJ1-3; v_call: TRBV28; cdr3_nt: TGTGCCAGCAGTTTAGGCAAGGGGGTGAGTGGAAACACCATATATTTT; cdr3_aa: CASSLGKGVSGNTIYF
clone_size: .; d_call: TRBD2; j_call: TRBJ2-3; v_call: TRBV7-8; cdr3_nt: TGTGCCAGCAGCAGACTAGCGACAGGCTTCACAGATACGCAGTATTTT; cdr3_aa: CASSRLATGFTDTQYF
clone_size: .; d_call: TRBD2; j_call: TRBJ2-7; v_call: TRBV15; cdr3_nt: TGTGCCACCAGCAGAGAAGGGACTAGCGGGGGCTACGAGCAGTACTTC; cdr3_aa: CATSREGTSGGYEQYF
clone_size: .; d_call: TRBD2; j_call: TRBJ2-1; v_call: TRBV3-1/TRBV3-2; cdr3_nt: TGTGCCAGCAGCCAAGGACCGGGACTAGTACTCTCCTACAATGAGCAGTTCTTC; cdr3_aa: CASSQGPGLVLSYNEQFF
clone_size: .; d_call: .; j_call: TRBJ2-7; v_call: TRBV6-6; cdr3_nt: TGTGCCAGCAGTTACTCGGGACAATACGAGCAGTACTTC; cdr3_aa: CASSYSGQYEQYF
clone_size: .; d_call: TRBD1; j_call: TRBJ2-3; v_call: TRBV29-1; cdr3_nt: TGCAGCGTTGTTGGGGTCAGGGGGACAGATACGCAGTATTTT; cdr3_aa: CSVVGVRGTDTQYF
clone_size: .; d_call: TRBD1; j_call: TRBJ2-1; v_call: TRBV9; cdr3_nt: TGTGCCAGCAGCGGAGACAGGGAGTATGAGCAGTTCTTC; cdr3_aa: CASSGDREYEQFF
clone_size: .; d_call: .; j_call: TRBJ1-2; v_call: TRBV11-1; cdr3_nt: TGTGCCAGCAGCTTAGGCCAGGTTAACTATGGCTACACCTTC; cdr3_aa: CASSLGQVNYGYTF
clone_size: .; d_call: .; j_call: TRBJ2-1; v_call: TRBV4-1; cdr3_nt: TGCGCCAGCAGCCAAGATCAACAGACTACAGAATTCTTC; cdr3_aa: CASSQDQQTTEFF
clone_size: .; d_call: TRBD2; j_call: TRBJ2-3; v_call: TRBV5-1; cdr3_nt: TGCGCCAGCAGCTTGGGGTATGGAGCGGGGGATCTCCTAAGTTCAGATACGCAGTATTTT; cdr3_aa: CASSLGYGAGDLLSSDTQYF
clone_size: .; d_call: .; j_call: TRBJ2-3; v_call: TRBV10-2; cdr3_nt: TGCGCCAGCAGTGAAGGGGGGGGCACAGATACGCAGTATTTT; cdr3_aa: CASSEGGGTDTQYF